Listed below are T cell receptor beta chains from one sample, sequenced in a study of cytomegalovirus exposure and HLA in healthy donors. Profiling relied on immunoSEQ multiplex PCR, and the TCRdb table lists in-frame clones only, not all of them. The sample gives tens of thousands of clones, more than 85% of which show up once; approximately 6.3% is in the top ten. Sequencing used PBMCs. These receptors were obtained from a woman younger than 35 in good health and CMV-seronegative. The CDR3 runs from the conserved cysteine through the conserved F or W. Each record gives: D gene, clone size, V gene, J gene, CDR3 protein, CDR3 DNA. D genes are given only for firm matches. Only some rows state a clone size, as once, few, many or a class for expanded clones.

-	-	TRBV7-8	TRBJ2-1	CASSLGGASYNEQFF	TGTGCCAGCAGCTTGGGCGGGGCGTCCTACAATGAGCAGTTCTTC
-	-	TRBV21-1	TRBJ2-3	CASSKAGLNTDTQYF	TGTGCCAGCAGCAAAGCGGGCCTTAACACAGATACGCAGTATTTT
-	-	TRBV4-3	TRBJ1-3	CASSQDRGDPGNTIYF	TGCGCCAGCAGCCAAGATCGCGGGGACCCTGGAAACACCATATATTTT
-	-	TRBV2	TRBJ1-1	CASRQGRTGLTEAFF	TGTGCCAGCAGACAGGGAAGGACGGGTTTGACTGAAGCTTTCTTT
TRBD2	-	TRBV28	TRBJ2-1	CASSLKGFLAGGDEQFF	TGTGCCAGCAGTTTAAAGGGTTTCCTAGCGGGAGGAGATGAGCAGTTCTTC
-	-	TRBV11-3	TRBJ1-2	CASSLLDGDNYGYTF	TGTGCCAGCAGCTTATTAGACGGGGACAACTACGGCTACACCTTC
-	-	TRBV10-3	TRBJ2-1	CAITGKDGNEQFF	TGTGCCATCACCGGGAAGGACGGGAATGAGCAGTTCTTC
-	-	TRBV19	TRBJ1-2	CASSTSAVAAF	TGTGCCAGTAGTACTTCAGCGGTTGCGGCCTTC
-	-	TRBV5-4	TRBJ1-1	CASSLGGRMNTEAFF	TGTGCCAGCAGCTTGGGGGGCAGGATGAACACTGAAGCTTTCTTT
-	-	TRBV18	TRBJ2-5	CASSPGLETQYF	TGTGCCAGCTCACCCGGGTTAGAGACCCAGTACTTC
TRBD1	-	TRBV6-1	TRBJ1-4	CASSERDRPNEKLFF	TGTGCCAGCAGTGAAAGGGACAGGCCAAATGAAAAACTGTTTTTT
-	-	TRBV19	TRBJ1-5	CASSITRDQPQHF	TGTGCCAGTAGTATAACCCGGGATCAGCCCCAGCATTTT
-	-	TRBV11-2	TRBJ1-1	CASSLLESGTEAFF	TGTGCCAGCAGCTTACTAGAGTCCGGGACTGAAGCTTTCTTT
-	-	TRBV25-1	TRBJ1-4	CASSEYDSWADEKLFF	TGTGCCAGCAGTGAATATGATTCATGGGCAGATGAAAAACTGTTTTTT
TRBD2	-	TRBV29-1	TRBJ2-1	CSVLGTSDAQMRWSSYNEQFF	TGCAGCGTCCTCGGGACTAGCGACGCCCAAATGAGGTGGAGCTCCTACAATGAGCAGTTCTTC
-	-	TRBV7-8	TRBJ1-2	CASSFYSGRDLYGYTF	TGTGCCAGCAGCTTTTACTCGGGGCGGGACTTATATGGCTACACCTTC
-	-	TRBV7-7	TRBJ2-2	CASSRQLGGELFF	TGTGCCAGCAGTCGACAGCTAGGAGGGGAGCTGTTTTTT
TRBD2	-	TRBV7-3	TRBJ2-1	CASSLTPSGPYNEQFF	TGTGCCAGCAGCTTAACACCTAGCGGGCCATACAATGAGCAGTTCTTC
TRBD2	-	TRBV5-6	TRBJ2-4	CASSLTFTSGSMNIQYF	TGTGCCAGCAGCCTGACCTTTACTAGCGGGAGTATGAACATTCAGTACTTC
-	-	TRBV27	TRBJ1-2	CASRARLYGYTF	TGTGCCAGCAGAGCACGTCTCTATGGCTACACCTTC
-	few	TRBV6-6	TRBJ1-5	CASISGLNQPQHF	TGTGCCAGCATCTCGGGGTTGAATCAGCCCCAGCATTTT
-	-	TRBV9	TRBJ2-2	CASSVATGSGELFF	TGTGCCAGCAGCGTAGCTACGGGATCCGGGGAGCTGTTTTTT
TRBD2	-	TRBV15	TRBJ2-1	CATSAGAGGSNEQFF	TGTGCCACCTCCGCGGGCGCGGGGGGGAGCAATGAGCAGTTCTTC
TRBD2	-	TRBV19	TRBJ2-1	CASSQPSGGNNEQFF	TGTGCCAGTAGTCAGCCCAGCGGGGGAAACAATGAGCAGTTCTTC
TRBD1	-	TRBV27	TRBJ1-1	CASSTTGGWTEAFF	TGTGCCAGCAGCACGACAGGGGGATGGACTGAAGCTTTCTTT
TRBD1	-	TRBV6-5	TRBJ2-5	CASSYGRQGEETQYF	TGTGCCAGCAGTTACGGTCGACAGGGAGAAGAGACCCAGTACTTC
TRBD2	-	TRBV7-7	TRBJ2-1	CASSLGLAGGEQFF	TGTGCCAGCAGCCTCGGACTAGCGGGAGGTGAGCAGTTCTTC